This is a list of T cell receptor beta chains from one sample in a study of vaccination and CD4 T cells after COVID-19. These receptors lack a known antigen. TCRdb used MiXCR to reprocess the PCR reads, holding one entry per CDR3 protein. The sample consists of 11,000 or so distinct CDR3 sequences, about 30% of them appearing once. The material sequenced was CD4+ T cells from blood, cultured in vitro. The receptors shown here come from a human donor in good health. The CDR3 runs from the conserved cysteine through the conserved F or W. D genes are given only for firm matches. Where a row states a size, it is once, few, many or the class of an expanded clone; other rows omit it.

d_call: .; clone_size: few; j_call: TRBJ1-1; v_call: TRBV6-2/TRBV6-3; cdr3_aa: CASTSSRTRLMNTEAFF; cdr3_nt: TGTGCCAGCACGTCCTCTCGGACAAGGCTCATGAACACTGAAGCTTTCTTT
d_call: .; clone_size: .; j_call: TRBJ2-1; v_call: TRBV7-9; cdr3_aa: CASSSRGNEQFF; cdr3_nt: TGCGCCAGCAGCAGCAGGGGCAATGAGCAGTTCTTC
d_call: .; clone_size: .; j_call: TRBJ2-7; v_call: TRBV24-1; cdr3_aa: CATSDLSGANKYEQYF; cdr3_nt: TGTGCCACCAGTGACCTCTCCGGGGCAAACAAGTACGAGCAGTACTTC
d_call: TRBD1; clone_size: few; j_call: TRBJ2-1; v_call: TRBV6-4; cdr3_aa: CASSAGTGFGYEQFF; cdr3_nt: TGTGCCAGCAGTGCCGGGACAGGGTTTGGCTATGAGCAGTTCTTC
d_call: .; clone_size: few; j_call: TRBJ2-3; v_call: TRBV6-2/TRBV6-3; cdr3_aa: CASSFHRVHTDTQYF; cdr3_nt: TGTGCCAGCAGTTTCCACAGGGTCCACACAGATACGCAGTATTTT
d_call: .; clone_size: .; j_call: TRBJ1-3; v_call: TRBV20-1; cdr3_aa: CSARDSGARLYF; cdr3_nt: TGCAGTGCTAGAGATTCGGGGGCCCGCCTATATTTT
d_call: TRBD2; clone_size: few; j_call: TRBJ2-1; v_call: TRBV20-1; cdr3_aa: CSADNPGLAGYNEQFF; cdr3_nt: TGCAGTGCTGATAATCCGGGACTAGCGGGTTACAATGAGCAGTTCTTC
d_call: TRBD1; clone_size: few; j_call: TRBJ2-6; v_call: TRBV19; cdr3_aa: CASSGWTGKGSGANVLTF; cdr3_nt: TGTGCCAGTAGTGGATGGACAGGGAAAGGTTCTGGGGCCAACGTCCTGACTTTC
d_call: .; clone_size: .; j_call: TRBJ2-1; v_call: TRBV7-2; cdr3_aa: CASSLAGARDEQFF; cdr3_nt: TGTGCCAGCAGCTTAGCGGGAGCTCGCGATGAGCAGTTCTTC
d_call: .; clone_size: few; j_call: TRBJ2-7; v_call: TRBV27; cdr3_aa: CASSLKGGLSYEQYF; cdr3_nt: TGTGCCAGCAGTTTAAAGGGGGGACTAAGCTACGAGCAGTACTTC
d_call: TRBD2; clone_size: .; j_call: TRBJ2-1; v_call: TRBV28; cdr3_aa: CASSYLGTTNYNEQFF; cdr3_nt: TGTGCCAGCAGTTATCTAGGGACTACCAATTACAATGAGCAGTTCTTC
d_call: TRBD1; clone_size: .; j_call: TRBJ1-2; v_call: TRBV5-4; cdr3_aa: CASSSGQGEWNGYTF; cdr3_nt: TGTGCCAGCAGCTCAGGACAGGGGGAATGGAATGGCTACACCTTC
d_call: .; clone_size: few; j_call: TRBJ1-1; v_call: TRBV6-2/TRBV6-3; cdr3_aa: CASSRAGKEGFF; cdr3_nt: TGTGCCAGCAGTCGGGCAGGTAAAGAGGGTTTCTTT
d_call: TRBD2; clone_size: once; j_call: TRBJ2-2; v_call: TRBV7-8; cdr3_aa: CASSLALAGGPTGELFF; cdr3_nt: TGTGCCAGCAGCTTAGCTCTAGCGGGAGGGCCCACCGGGGAGCTGTTTTTT
d_call: .; clone_size: few; j_call: TRBJ1-1; v_call: TRBV7-9; cdr3_aa: CASRGSGNTEAFF; cdr3_nt: TGTGCCAGCAGAGGGTCCGGGAACACTGAAGCTTTCTTT
d_call: TRBD1; clone_size: medium-sized; j_call: TRBJ1-3; v_call: TRBV20-1; cdr3_aa: CSARQGGNTIYF; cdr3_nt: TGCAGTGCTCGACAGGGAGGTAACACCATATATTTT
d_call: TRBD2; clone_size: .; j_call: TRBJ2-3; v_call: TRBV5-3; cdr3_aa: CASSPEEREVADTQYF; cdr3_nt: TGTGCCAGCAGCCCGGAGGAGCGGGAAGTGGCAGATACGCAGTATTTT
d_call: .; clone_size: .; j_call: TRBJ2-2; v_call: TRBV6-1; cdr3_aa: CASRAAGSPGELFF; cdr3_nt: TGTGCCAGCAGGGCCGCGGGCAGTCCCGGGGAGCTGTTTTTT
d_call: .; clone_size: few; j_call: TRBJ1-3; v_call: TRBV28; cdr3_aa: CASSPTGGRGNTIYF; cdr3_nt: TGTGCCAGCAGCCCAACCGGGGGTCGGGGAAACACCATATATTTT
d_call: TRBD1; clone_size: few; j_call: TRBJ2-6; v_call: TRBV7-2; cdr3_aa: CASSLVRDRVLSGANVLTF; cdr3_nt: TGTGCCAGCAGCTTAGTGAGGGACAGGGTCCTCTCTGGGGCCAACGTCCTGACTTTC
d_call: .; clone_size: few; j_call: TRBJ1-2; v_call: TRBV4-1; cdr3_aa: CASSPLGRPDYGYTF; cdr3_nt: TGCGCCAGCAGCCCGCTTGGGCGTCCCGACTATGGCTACACCTTC
d_call: .; clone_size: .; j_call: TRBJ2-7; v_call: TRBV20-1; cdr3_aa: CSARETVAYEQYF; cdr3_nt: TGCAGTGCCCGGGAGACGGTTGCCTACGAGCAGTACTTC
d_call: .; clone_size: .; j_call: TRBJ1-2; v_call: TRBV28; cdr3_aa: CASSQTGNGYGYTF; cdr3_nt: TGTGCCAGCAGCCAAACAGGGAACGGCTATGGCTACACCTTC
d_call: TRBD1; clone_size: medium-sized; j_call: TRBJ1-5; v_call: TRBV20-1; cdr3_aa: CSAVLSTGERPQHF; cdr3_nt: TGCAGTGCGGTTTTATCTACAGGGGAAAGGCCCCAGCATTTT
d_call: .; clone_size: few; j_call: TRBJ2-7; v_call: TRBV29-1; cdr3_aa: CSVVLMDRPTYEQYF; cdr3_nt: TGCAGCGTTGTCCTCATGGACAGACCTACCTACGAGCAGTACTTC
d_call: .; clone_size: .; j_call: TRBJ2-3; v_call: TRBV6-2/TRBV6-3; cdr3_aa: CASSYSTSTDTQYF; cdr3_nt: TGTGCCAGCAGTTACTCGACTAGCACAGATACGCAGTATTTT
d_call: TRBD1; clone_size: .; j_call: TRBJ2-5; v_call: TRBV30; cdr3_aa: CAWSVGTGSRETQYF; cdr3_nt: TGTGCCTGGAGTGTAGGGACAGGGAGTAGGGAGACCCAGTACTTC
d_call: .; clone_size: few; j_call: TRBJ1-2; v_call: TRBV10-2; cdr3_aa: CASAPGRDYGYTF; cdr3_nt: TGCGCCAGCGCTCCTGGGCGGGACTATGGCTACACCTTC
d_call: .; clone_size: .; j_call: TRBJ2-5; v_call: TRBV4-1; cdr3_aa: CASGLSGSRGETQYF; cdr3_nt: TGCGCCAGCGGACTATCAGGGTCCAGGGGGGAGACCCAGTACTTC
d_call: .; clone_size: few; j_call: TRBJ2-7; v_call: TRBV7-2; cdr3_aa: CASSYRERYEQYF; cdr3_nt: TGTGCCAGCAGCTACCGTGAGAGATACGAGCAGTACTTC
d_call: TRBD2; clone_size: few; j_call: TRBJ2-3; v_call: TRBV20-1; cdr3_aa: CSAGTSGRLTDTQYF; cdr3_nt: TGCAGTGCAGGGACTAGCGGGAGGTTAACAGATACGCAGTATTTT
d_call: TRBD1; clone_size: few; j_call: TRBJ1-2; v_call: TRBV5-1; cdr3_aa: CASSAAQGEAGLGYTF; cdr3_nt: TGCGCCAGCAGCGCGGCACAGGGGGAAGCCGGCCTTGGCTACACCTTC
d_call: .; clone_size: hyperexpanded; j_call: TRBJ1-1; v_call: TRBV28; cdr3_aa: CASRRGGAFF; cdr3_nt: TGTGCCAGCAGGAGGGGGGGGGCTTTCTTT
d_call: .; clone_size: .; j_call: TRBJ2-7; v_call: TRBV14; cdr3_aa: CASSNAVGQTYEQYF; cdr3_nt: TGTGCCAGCAGCAACGCAGTGGGGCAAACCTACGAGCAGTACTTC
d_call: .; clone_size: .; j_call: TRBJ2-1; v_call: TRBV6-5; cdr3_aa: CASSYSRWGYNEQFF; cdr3_nt: TGTGCCAGCAGTTACTCGCGCTGGGGGTACAATGAGCAGTTCTTC
d_call: TRBD1; clone_size: .; j_call: TRBJ2-2; v_call: TRBV7-9; cdr3_aa: CASSQPRDSQTGELFF; cdr3_nt: TGTGCCAGCAGTCAACCCCGGGACAGCCAAACCGGGGAGCTGTTTTTT
d_call: TRBD2; clone_size: .; j_call: TRBJ2-2; v_call: TRBV9; cdr3_aa: CASSPSRGAGELFF; cdr3_nt: TGTGCCAGCAGCCCCAGCCGGGGGGCCGGGGAGCTGTTTTTT
d_call: TRBD1; clone_size: .; j_call: TRBJ1-2; v_call: TRBV19; cdr3_aa: CASSRTGQGGYGYTF; cdr3_nt: TGTGCCAGTAGTAGAACAGGACAGGGGGGCTATGGCTACACCTTC
d_call: .; clone_size: .; j_call: TRBJ2-7; v_call: TRBV7-6; cdr3_aa: CASSLSWGENEQYF; cdr3_nt: TGTGCCAGCAGCCTAAGCTGGGGAGAGAACGAGCAGTACTTC
d_call: .; clone_size: few; j_call: TRBJ1-1; v_call: TRBV2; cdr3_aa: CASNSGTEAFF; cdr3_nt: TGTGCCAGCAATTCGGGCACTGAAGCTTTCTTT
d_call: .; clone_size: few; j_call: TRBJ1-5; v_call: TRBV2; cdr3_aa: CASSTGISNQPQHF; cdr3_nt: TGTGCCAGCAGTACAGGGATTAGCAATCAGCCCCAGCATTTT
d_call: .; clone_size: .; j_call: TRBJ2-1; v_call: TRBV6-1; cdr3_aa: CASRMDSGSYNEQFF; cdr3_nt: TGTGCCAGCAGAATGGACAGCGGCTCCTACAATGAGCAGTTCTTC
d_call: .; clone_size: few; j_call: TRBJ2-7; v_call: TRBV24-1; cdr3_aa: CANLLEYF; cdr3_nt: TGTGCCAACCTACTGGAGTACTTC
d_call: .; clone_size: .; j_call: TRBJ1-2; v_call: TRBV2; cdr3_aa: CASSLKAQHGYTF; cdr3_nt: TGTGCCAGCTCCCTCAAAGCCCAGCATGGCTACACCTTC
d_call: TRBD1; clone_size: few; j_call: TRBJ1-5; v_call: TRBV19; cdr3_aa: CASTPRQGNNQPQHF; cdr3_nt: TGTGCCAGCACCCCCAGACAGGGAAACAATCAGCCCCAGCATTTT
d_call: TRBD2; clone_size: few; j_call: TRBJ2-1; v_call: TRBV7-2; cdr3_aa: CASSFWTSGSDEQFF; cdr3_nt: TGTGCCAGCAGCTTCTGGACTAGCGGGAGTGATGAGCAGTTCTTC
d_call: .; clone_size: medium-sized; j_call: TRBJ1-2; v_call: TRBV7-8; cdr3_aa: CASSHRLNYGYTF; cdr3_nt: TGTGCCAGCAGCCACAGACTTAACTATGGCTACACCTTC
d_call: .; clone_size: few; j_call: TRBJ1-6; v_call: TRBV19; cdr3_aa: CASSNAGAPRSPLHF; cdr3_nt: TGTGCCAGTAGTAACGCGGGGGCCCCTCGATCACCCCTCCACTTT
d_call: TRBD1; clone_size: medium-sized; j_call: TRBJ1-5; v_call: TRBV20-1; cdr3_aa: CSTGQSYQPQHF; cdr3_nt: TGCAGTACGGGACAGAGCTATCAGCCCCAGCATTTT
d_call: TRBD1; clone_size: few; j_call: TRBJ1-2; v_call: TRBV20-1; cdr3_aa: CSARPSPGQLNYGYTF; cdr3_nt: TGCAGTGCTAGACCCTCCCCGGGACAGCTAAACTATGGCTACACCTTC
d_call: .; clone_size: few; j_call: TRBJ2-3; v_call: TRBV7-2; cdr3_aa: CASSLASRPPWENTDTQYF; cdr3_nt: TGTGCCAGCAGCTTAGCTAGCAGGCCTCCGTGGGAGAACACAGATACGCAGTATTTT
d_call: .; clone_size: .; j_call: TRBJ1-5; v_call: TRBV6-2/TRBV6-3; cdr3_aa: CASSPTDYQPQHF; cdr3_nt: TGTGCCAGCAGCCCCACTGACTATCAGCCCCAGCATTTT
d_call: .; clone_size: few; j_call: TRBJ2-2; v_call: TRBV6-1; cdr3_aa: CARKPGELFF; cdr3_nt: TGTGCCAGAAAACCCGGGGAGCTGTTTTTT
d_call: .; clone_size: .; j_call: TRBJ2-5; v_call: TRBV28; cdr3_aa: CASSSPPGQTQYF; cdr3_nt: TGTGCCAGCAGTTCCCCCCCGGGCCAGACCCAGTACTTC
d_call: TRBD1; clone_size: few; j_call: TRBJ2-3; v_call: TRBV7-6; cdr3_aa: CASSSYRDRGPDTQYF; cdr3_nt: TGTGCCAGCAGCTCGTACCGGGACAGGGGGCCAGATACGCAGTATTTT
d_call: .; clone_size: .; j_call: TRBJ2-7; v_call: TRBV27; cdr3_aa: CASRRTMGSYEQYF; cdr3_nt: TGTGCCAGCAGGCGAACAATGGGCTCCTACGAGCAGTACTTC
d_call: TRBD1; clone_size: large; j_call: TRBJ1-1; v_call: TRBV6-1; cdr3_aa: CASSTSPGQGNTEAFF; cdr3_nt: TGTGCCAGCAGTACCTCCCCGGGACAGGGGAACACTGAAGCTTTCTTT
d_call: TRBD1; clone_size: .; j_call: TRBJ2-5; v_call: TRBV19; cdr3_aa: CASSSRRTGGLQETQYF; cdr3_nt: TGTGCCAGTAGTTCACGAAGGACAGGGGGCCTCCAAGAGACCCAGTACTTC
d_call: .; clone_size: .; j_call: TRBJ2-6; v_call: TRBV7-6; cdr3_aa: CASSPRPRAGANVLTF; cdr3_nt: TGTGCCAGCAGCCCGCGACCCAGGGCCGGGGCCAACGTCCTGACTTTC
d_call: .; clone_size: .; j_call: TRBJ2-5; v_call: TRBV5-1; cdr3_aa: CASRLRSQETQYF; cdr3_nt: TGCGCCAGCAGGCTCAGGAGTCAAGAGACCCAGTACTTC